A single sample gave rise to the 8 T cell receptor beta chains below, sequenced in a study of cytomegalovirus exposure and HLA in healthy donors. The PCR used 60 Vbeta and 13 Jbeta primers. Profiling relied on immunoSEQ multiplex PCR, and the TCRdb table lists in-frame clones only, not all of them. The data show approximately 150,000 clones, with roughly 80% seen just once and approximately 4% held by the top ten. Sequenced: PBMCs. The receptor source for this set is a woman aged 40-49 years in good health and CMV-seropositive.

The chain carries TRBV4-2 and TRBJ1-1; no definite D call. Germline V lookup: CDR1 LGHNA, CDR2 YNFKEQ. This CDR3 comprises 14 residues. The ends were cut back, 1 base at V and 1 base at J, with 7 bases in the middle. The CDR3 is CASSQVAANTEAFF. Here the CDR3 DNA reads TGTGCCAGCAGCCAAGTCGCGGCGAACACTGAAGCTTTCTTT.

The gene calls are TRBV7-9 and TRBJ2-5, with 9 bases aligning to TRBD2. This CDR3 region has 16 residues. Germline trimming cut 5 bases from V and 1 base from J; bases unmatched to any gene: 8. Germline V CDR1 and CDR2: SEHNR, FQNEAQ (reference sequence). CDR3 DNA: TGTGCCAGCAGCCCAAAGGGTAGCGGGGGCCAAGAGACCCAGTACTTC. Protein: CASSPKGSGGQETQYF.

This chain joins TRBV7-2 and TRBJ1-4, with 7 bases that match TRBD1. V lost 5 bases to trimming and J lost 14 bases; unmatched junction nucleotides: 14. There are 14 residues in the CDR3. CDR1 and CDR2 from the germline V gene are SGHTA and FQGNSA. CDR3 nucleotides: TGTGCCAGCAGCCAGACAGGGTTAGCCCCCGAGCTGTTTTTT. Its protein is CASSQTGLAPELFF.

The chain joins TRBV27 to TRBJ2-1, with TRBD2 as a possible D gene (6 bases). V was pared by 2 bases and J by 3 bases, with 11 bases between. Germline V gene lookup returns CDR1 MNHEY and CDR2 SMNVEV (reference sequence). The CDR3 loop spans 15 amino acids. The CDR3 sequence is CASSLGLASYNEQFF. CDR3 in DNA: TGTGCCAGCAGTTTAGGTCTAGCGAGCTACAATGAGCAGTTCTTC.

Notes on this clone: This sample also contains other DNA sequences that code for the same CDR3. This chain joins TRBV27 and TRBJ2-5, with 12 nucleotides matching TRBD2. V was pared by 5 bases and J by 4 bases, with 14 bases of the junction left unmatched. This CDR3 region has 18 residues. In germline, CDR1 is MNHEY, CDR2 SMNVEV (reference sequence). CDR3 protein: CASSPLRLAGGLGETQYF. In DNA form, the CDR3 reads TGTGCCAGCAGTCCACTTAGGCTAGCGGGGGGGCTCGGAGAGACCCAGTACTTC.

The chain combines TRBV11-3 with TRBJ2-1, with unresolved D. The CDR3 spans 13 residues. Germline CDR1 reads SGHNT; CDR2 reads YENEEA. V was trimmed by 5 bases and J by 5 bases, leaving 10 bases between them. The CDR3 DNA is TGTGCCAGCAGCCATATCCGGGACAATGAGCAGTTCTTC. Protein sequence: CASSHIRDNEQFF.

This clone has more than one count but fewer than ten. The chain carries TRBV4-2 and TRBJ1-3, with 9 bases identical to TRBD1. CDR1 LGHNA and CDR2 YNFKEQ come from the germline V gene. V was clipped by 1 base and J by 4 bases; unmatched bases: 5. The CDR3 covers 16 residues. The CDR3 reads CASSQVVDRGGNTIYF. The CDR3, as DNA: TGTGCCAGCAGCCAAGTGGTGGACAGGGGAGGAAACACCATATATTTT.

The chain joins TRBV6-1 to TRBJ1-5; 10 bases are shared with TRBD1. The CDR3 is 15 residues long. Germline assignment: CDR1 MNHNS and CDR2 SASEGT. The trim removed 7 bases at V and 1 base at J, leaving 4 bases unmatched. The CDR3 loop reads CASTRGQGSNQPQHF. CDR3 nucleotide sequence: TGTGCCAGCACCCGGGGACAGGGGAGCAATCAGCCCCAGCATTTT.